Below, one T cell receptor (beta chain) is given with its context. This specimen comes from a study of OX40 agonist ivuxolimab in advanced cancers. This CDR3 comprises 15 residues. Trimming removed 0 bases from V and 5 bases from J, with 14 bases in between. Germline values: CDR1 SGDLS, CDR2 YYNGEE. TCRdb keeps only in-frame clones here, not all; method: immunoSEQ multiplex PCR. The table lists about 54,000 clones, about four fifths of them singletons, with 0.95% to 1.5% in the top ten. The source of this sequence is an adult with an advanced solid tumor such as melanoma, head and neck, liver or kidney cancer. The V and J genes are TRBV9 and TRBJ2-5, with D perhaps TRBD2 (5 bases). The source material was CD4+ or CD8+ T cells sorted from blood, sampled in a trial of the OX40 agonist ivuxolimab. In DNA, the CDR3 is TGTGCCAGCAGCGTAGGCGCTAGCAGCAGGGAGACCCAGTACTTC. It codes for CASSVGASSRETQYF.